These 7 T cell receptor beta chains came from one sample sequenced in a study of spatial heterogeneity in lung cancer. The time point was: blood taken at disease recurrence. Sequencing covered unsorted whole RNA taken from tumor, nontumor lung or frozen PBMC. One entry per CDR3 protein, called by TCRdb with MiXCR from the 5' RACE reads. Of about 9,700 distinct CDR3 sequences detected, around 4.2% appear once; the ten largest clones hold around a sixth. Sequenced here: PBMCs, sampled at recurrence. The receptors come from a female donor with early-stage non-small cell lung cancer.

This clonotype showed up just a few times. An end of the junction differs from the germline gene, which may be a read error. This beta chain represents an off-target read in a library built for alpha chains; its size is of limited meaning. This chain uses TRBV7-8 with TRBJ2-1, with D possibly TRBD2 on 6 matching bases. Germline CDR1 and CDR2: SGHVS and FQNEAQ. The CDR3 covers 19 residues. CDR3 nucleotides: TGTGCCAGCACCTTAGTAAGCAGTGGGGGGTCCCGACTCTACAATGAGCAGTTCTTC. Translated: CASTLVSSGGSRLYNEQFF.

This clonotype is medium-sized within its sample. This beta chain was picked up by a library intended for alpha chains and is off target, so its count carries little meaning. The J gene is TRBJ2-7, the V gene TRBV28; tentative D call: TRBD1 (6 bases). The CDR3 spans 13 residues. Per germline, CDR1 MDHEN and CDR2 SYDVKM. V dropped 2 bases and J dropped 7 bases, with 12 bases sitting between them. CDR3 in DNA: TGTGCCAGCAGTTTAGGGGGCGAAGGTGAGCAGTACTTC. This encodes CASSLGGEGEQYF. Looking up the rest from reference TRBV28 and TRBJ2-7 gives the full variable domain: DVKVTQSSRYLVKRTGEKVFLECVQDMDHENMFWYRQDPGLGLRLIYFSYDVKMKEKGDIPEGYSVSREKKERFSLILESASTNQTSMYLCASSLGGEGEQYFGPGTRLTVT.

This clonotype was picked up many times. This beta chain came through as a stray read in a library set up for alpha chains, and its size says little. V gene TRBV20-1 combines with J gene TRBJ2-2; a possible D gene is TRBD1 (6 bases). With 5 bases removed from V and 6 bases from J, the gap between germline ends came to 16 bases. CDR3 length: 14 amino acids. Germline V gene lookup returns CDR1 DFQATT and CDR2 SNEGSKA (reference sequence). This chain's CDR3 is CSASRQVVPGELFF. For the CDR3, the DNA is TGCAGTGCTTCTCGACAGGTTGTCCCCGGGGAGCTGTTTTTT.

This clonotype was found many times. The library was built for alpha chains, so this beta chain is an off-target read and its size means little. The rearrangement uses TRBV5-4 and TRBJ2-5, with D hard to call. The CDR3 extends over 11 amino acids. Germline CDR1 reads SGHNT; CDR2 reads YYREEE (reference sequence). V was trimmed by 4 bases and J by 2 bases, leaving 3 bases between them. The CDR3 loop is CASSMQETQYF. The CDR3 DNA sequence: TGTGCCAGCAGCATGCAAGAGACCCAGTACTTC.

Notes on this clonotype: A library prepared for alpha chains yielded this beta chain as an off-target read; its size is of little meaning. The chain couples TRBV30 to TRBJ2-7; 7 bases are shared with TRBD1. With 5 bases clipped from V and 2 bases from J, the junction kept 9 bases outside the gene matches. In germline, CDR1 is GTSNPN, CDR2 SVGIG (reference sequence). The CDR3 length is 14 residues. The DNA for the CDR3 is TGTGCCTGGCGTAGAAAGGGACAGACCTACGAGCAGTACTTC. Translated: CAWRRKGQTYEQYF.

This clonotype was seen many times. This beta chain lies outside the target of a library built for alpha chains; its clone size means little. The chain combines TRBV7-3 with TRBJ1-6; D is possibly TRBD1 (5 bases). The CDR3 length is 13 residues. CDR1 is SGHTA, CDR2 FQGTGA, per germline. V lost 5 bases to trimming and J lost 9 bases, with 11 bases between them. CDR3 bases: TGTGCCAGCAGCCCCAATAGGGGTTCACCCCTCCACTTT. Its translation is CASSPNRGSPLHF. Full variable domain (rest looked up from reference TRBV7-3 and TRBJ1-6): GAGVSQTPSNKVTEKGKYVELRCDPISGHTALYWYRQSLGQGPEFLIYFQGTGAADDSGLPNDRFFAVRPEGSVSTLKIQRTERGDSAVYLCASSPNRGSPLHFGNGTRLTVT.

There are many counts of this clonotype. Because the library targeted alpha chains, this beta chain is an off-target read whose size means little. This chain connects TRBV10-3 to TRBJ1-1, with D tentatively TRBD1 (6 bases). V lost 0 bases to trimming and J lost 6 bases, with 11 bases between them. The germline V gene encodes CDR1 ENHRY and CDR2 SYGVKD. The CDR3 totals 14 residues. In DNA form, the CDR3 reads TGTGCCATCAGTGAGTCGGGCGGGGGCGCTGAAGCTTTCTTT. Protein sequence: CAISESGGGAEAFF.